Presented here are 20 T cell receptor beta chains from one specimen sequenced in a study of breast tumors, draining lymph nodes, adjacent tissues (dated by TCRdb to 2016 to 2017). Lymph node samples were obtained from the axillary draining lymph nodes of breast cancer patients. The library was built by means of multiplex PCR. The reads were generated on an Illumina HiSeq 2000. The public reads were reanalyzed by TCRdb: fastp trimming at Q25, MiXCR alignment, in-frame beta chains only. Each entry is one CDR3 protein sequence, shown with its most common DNA and genes. The sample table lists some 140,000 distinct CDR3 sequences, 21% of them with a count of one. Of the sample, roughly 2% is held by the ten largest clones. Material for sequencing was axillary lymph node tissue. Every receptor here comes from a female donor with breast cancer. Some clones in this sample may be carry-over from other donors' samples.

This clonotype has more than one count but fewer than ten. The rearrangement joins TRBV19 to TRBJ1-2; 9 nucleotides agree with TRBD1. The ends lost 6 bases at V and 5 bases at J; junction bases unmatched: 10. Germline V gene sequence: CDR1 LNHDA, CDR2 SQIVND (reference sequence). This CDR3 has 15 amino acids. The CDR3 reads CASSPSQDRGYGYTF. In DNA, the CDR3 is TGTGCCAGTAGCCCAAGCCAGGACAGGGGTTATGGCTACACCTTC.

This clonotype was counted many times. V and J are TRBV20-1 and TRBJ1-3; D possibly corresponds to TRBD1 (5 bases). V was pared by 1 base and J by 0 bases, with 16 bases between. This CDR3 has 17 amino acids. The germline V gene encodes CDR1 DFQATT and CDR2 SNEGSKA (reference sequence). In DNA form, the CDR3 reads TGCAGTGCTAGAGTTATTAAGCCTGGGGGCTCTGGAAACACCATATATTTT. It encodes CSARVIKPGGSGNTIYF.

To note about this clonotype: Being one base from a much bigger clone, this may be a read error. This chain connects TRBV7-2 to TRBJ2-5; no reliable D call. The CDR3 has 14 amino acids. Germline V gene sequence: CDR1 SGHTA, CDR2 FQGNSA. The CDR3, as DNA: TGTGCCAGCAGCTTTACGGCTACACAAGAGACCCAGCACTTC. Translating gives CASSFTATQETQHF. Drawing the rest from reference TRBV7-2 and TRBJ2-5, the complete variable domain is GAGVSQSPSNKVTEKGKDVELRCDPISGHTALYWYRQSLGQGLEFLIYFQGNSAPDKSGLPSDRFSAERTGGSVSTLTIQRTQQEDSAVYLCASSFTATQETQHFGPGTRLLVL.

This clonotype was seen at least ten times. V usage is TRBV20-1 and J usage is TRBJ2-1; D is possibly TRBD2 (6 bases). Trimming took 3 bases from V and 0 from J, leaving 6 bases between them. The CDR3 totals 13 residues. CDR1 DFQATT and CDR2 SNEGSKA come from the germline V gene (reference sequence). The CDR3 DNA is TGCAGTGCTAGCGGGAGCTCCTACAATGAGCAGTTCTTC. Protein sequence: CSASGSSYNEQFF.

This clonotype has just one count. This may be a read error, as it is one base from a much larger clone. The genes are TRBV19 and TRBJ1-5, with D hard to call. V was pared by 0 bases and J by 0 bases, with 12 bases between. Per germline, CDR1 LNHDA and CDR2 SQIVND (reference sequence). The CDR3 totals 17 residues. The CDR3 region is CASSIDPGRYSNQPQHF. As DNA, the CDR3 is TGTGCCAGTAGTATAGATCCAGGAAGGTATAGCAATCAGCCCCAGCATTTT.

Ten or more counts support this clonotype. The V gene is TRBV19, the J gene TRBJ2-7; 8 bases map to TRBD1. The germline gives CDR1 LNHDA, CDR2 SQIVND (reference sequence). The CDR3 is 16 amino acids. With V trimmed by 2 bases and J by 5 bases, 11 bases remained unmatched. CDR3 DNA sequence: TGTGCCAGTAGTATACGGACCGGGACAGGAAAGGACGAGCAGTACTTC. Protein product: CASSIRTGTGKDEQYF.

This clonotype was counted ten times or more. The V call is TRBV20-1, the J call TRBJ2-3; 8 bases agree with TRBD2. V was pared by 6 bases and J by 2 bases, with 7 bases of the junction left unmatched. CDR3 size: 14 residues. Germline V CDR1 and CDR2: DFQATT, SNEGSKA (reference sequence). CDR3 coding DNA: TGCAGTGCGGAGAGACTAGCGCTCACAGATACGCAGTATTTT. It specifies CSAERLALTDTQYF.

This clonotype was seen many times. The V and J genes are TRBV13 and TRBJ2-1; TRBD2 matches at 8 bases. The germline gives CDR1 PRHDT, CDR2 FYEKMQ (reference sequence). There are 17 residues in the CDR3. With V trimmed by 2 bases and J by 0 bases, 6 bases remained unmatched. CDR3: CASSLYGGRPSYNEQFF. The CDR3, as DNA: TGTGCCAGCAGCTTATATGGCGGGAGGCCCTCCTACAATGAGCAGTTCTTC.

This clonotype was seen many times. The chain recombines TRBV18 with TRBJ2-7, with D unclear. CDR1 is KGHSH and CDR2 is LQKENI in the germline V gene. Trimming left V 2 bases short and J 0 bases short, with 17 bases between. The CDR3 runs 17 residues. The CDR3 spells CASSPSVGDTSSYEQYF. The CDR3 DNA sequence: TGTGCCAGCTCACCATCTGTAGGAGACACGAGCTCCTACGAGCAGTACTTC.

This clonotype was picked up many times. The chain employs TRBV7-9 and TRBJ2-1, with 10 bases lining up with TRBD1. Germline lookup yields CDR1 SEHNR and CDR2 FQNEAQ (reference sequence). V trimming: 6 bases; J trimming: 4 bases; junction bases outside the gene matches: 9. The CDR3 extends over 16 amino acids. CDR3 DNA sequence: TGTGCCAGCAGACCTTCCTCGGGACAGGGGTACAATGAGCAGTTCTTC. Its protein is CASRPSSGQGYNEQFF.

This clonotype has ten or more counts. The J gene is TRBJ1-5, the V gene TRBV5-1, with unresolved D. This CDR3 spans 14 amino acids. V was pared by 0 bases and J by 8 bases, with 12 bases between. Germline V lookup: CDR1 SGHRS, CDR2 YFSETQ. CDR3: CASSLGEYGEPQHF. The CDR3 nucleotides read TGCGCCAGCAGCTTGGGAGAGTATGGGGAGCCCCAGCATTTT.

Points on this clonotype: A much larger clone lies one base from this, so it may be a read error. Given the absence of the conserved phenylalanine or tryptophan at the CDR3 end, a read error is likely. This chain connects TRBV3-1 to TRBJ2-7; D may be TRBD2 (6 bases). The CDR3 is 13 residues long. From germline, CDR1 is LGHDT and CDR2 YNNKEL (reference sequence). V lost 10 bases to trimming and J lost 0 bases, with 13 bases between them. CDR3 nucleotides: TGTGCCACTAGCACGGGAGCCTCCTACGAGCAGTACCTC. The encoded protein is CATSTGASYEQYL.

This clonotype was seen ten or more times. This chain uses TRBV25-1 with TRBJ2-7; D is unresolved. The CDR3 is made up of 13 amino acids. CDR1 is MGHDK, CDR2 SYGVNS, per germline. V shed 1 base and J shed 5 bases, with 9 bases lying between them. The CDR3 spells CASSEWVEDEQYF. DNA of the CDR3: TGTGCCAGCAGTGAATGGGTCGAAGACGAGCAGTACTTC.

This clonotype came up many times. The chain links TRBV7-9 to TRBJ2-1, with 11 positions matching TRBD2. Germline CDR1 reads SEHNR; CDR2 reads FQNEAQ (reference sequence). The CDR3 is made up of 15 amino acids. The trim removed 5 bases at V and 10 bases at J, leaving 10 bases unmatched. CDR3 DNA: TGTGCCAGCAGCGACTTACTAGCGGGAGCTCGGGAGCAGTTCTTC. It specifies CASSDLLAGAREQFF.

Ten or more counts support this clonotype. The V and J genes are TRBV5-1 and TRBJ2-7, with 10 nucleotides matching TRBD1. The V segment lost 0 bases and the J segment 7 bases; nucleotides outside the gene matches: 7. Germline V gene sequence: CDR1 SGHRS, CDR2 YFSETQ. The CDR3 spans 15 residues. Here the CDR3 reads CASSLVGDRGEEQYF. Here the CDR3 DNA reads TGCGCCAGCAGCTTGGTGGGGGACAGGGGAGAGGAGCAGTACTTC. The full variable domain, rest sourced from reference TRBV5-1 and TRBJ2-7, is KAGVTQTPRYLIKTRGQQVTLSCSPISGHRSVSWYQQTPGQGLQFLFEYFSETQRNKGNFPGRFSGRQFSNSRSEMNVSTLELGDSALYLCASSLVGDRGEEQYFGPGTRLTVT.

This clonotype was seen ten or more times. This chain links TRBV6-5 with TRBJ1-5; D gene uncertain. CDR1 is MNHEY and CDR2 is SVGAGI in the germline V gene. The CDR3 runs to 13 residues. V gave up 8 bases and J gave up 6 bases, with 14 bases separating them. The CDR3 reads CASSLALGQPQHF. For the CDR3, the DNA is TGTGCCAGCTCCCTGGCGCTGGGTCAGCCCCAGCATTTT.

This clonotype came up many times. The V call is TRBV5-6, the J call TRBJ2-3; TRBD1 matches 8 bases. The CDR3 is 13 residues long. Germline V gene lookup returns CDR1 SGHDT and CDR2 YYEEEE. The ends lost 5 bases at V and 3 bases at J; junction bases unmatched: 2. The CDR3 DNA reads TGTGCCAGCAGAGGACAGGGAACAGATACGCAGTATTTT. This encodes CASRGQGTDTQYF.

As for this clonotype: A clone one base away is much larger, so this may be a read error. The V gene is TRBV6-5, the J gene TRBJ2-1; 7 bases agree with TRBD2. CDR1 and CDR2 (germline): MNHEY, SVGAGI. The CDR3 is 13 residues long. The V segment lost 6 bases and the J segment 13 bases; nucleotides outside the gene matches: 12. CDR3 sequence: CASSLGLERDQFF. The CDR3, as DNA: TGTGCCAGCAGCCTTGGACTAGAAAGGGATCAGTTCTTC.

This clonotype showed up many times. The V and J genes are TRBV7-9 and TRBJ2-1; possible D gene TRBD2, 5 bases. Trimming cost V 1 base and J 0 bases, with 13 bases left between them. Germline values: CDR1 SEHNR, CDR2 FQNEAQ (reference sequence). This CDR3 has 17 residues. The CDR3 loop is CASSLGVRVSSYNEQFF. The CDR3 nucleotides are TGTGCCAGCAGCTTAGGGGTGAGGGTAAGCTCCTACAATGAGCAGTTCTTC. Together with reference TRBV7-9 and TRBJ2-1, the CDR3 gives the full variable domain: DTGVSQNPRHKITKRGQNVTFRCDPISEHNRLYWYRQTLGQGPEFLTYFQNEAQLEKSRLLSDRFSAERPKGSFSTLEIQRTEQGDSAMYLCASSLGVRVSSYNEQFFGPGTRLTVL.

A note on this clonotype: A read error may produce the germline difference seen at one junction end. V and J are TRBV5-4 and TRBJ2-4, with D perhaps matching TRBD1 (6 bases). Germline V CDR1 and CDR2: SGHNT, YYREEE (reference sequence). The CDR3 length is 13 residues. CDR3 nucleotides: TGTGTCAGCAGCCCGGGACATGAAAACATTCAGTACTTC. Amino acids: CVSSPGHENIQYF.